The 26 T cell receptor beta chains below were found in one sample sequenced in a study of cytomegalovirus exposure and HLA in healthy donors. In the PCR, 60 Vbeta and 13 Jbeta primers were used. Sequencing used immunoSEQ multiplex PCR; TCRdb keeps in-frame clones, though not all of them. Among about 190,000 clones listed, about 85% were seen once. Specimen: PBMCs. The receptors originated from a boy between 2 and 10 years old in good health and CMV-seronegative.

The chain couples TRBV28 to TRBJ1-5; D ambiguous. Trimming pared 2 bases from V and 5 bases from J, leaving 19 bases between. The CDR3 sequence is 17 residues long. In germline, CDR1 is MDHEN, CDR2 SYDVKM. The CDR3 DNA sequence: TGTGCCAGCAGTTTAATTGGGAGGAGAGAGGTAGATCAGCCCCAGCATTTT. Amino acid sequence: CASSLIGRREVDQPQHF.

CDR3 in DNA: TGTGCCAGCAGCTTAGCGAAACTAGCGGGAGAGGTCGAGCAGTACTTC. Translated, it gives CASSLAKLAGEVEQYF. The rearrangement uses TRBV11-1 and TRBJ2-7; 11 positions agree with TRBD2. The germline CDR1 and CDR2 sequences are SGHAT and FQDESV (reference sequence). After removal of 0 bases from V and 6 bases from J, the junction contained 7 bases not matched to a gene. The CDR3 loop spans 16 amino acids.

V usage is TRBV28 and J usage is TRBJ1-1; the match to TRBD1 covers 7 bases. The length of the CDR3 is 17 residues. The junction had 16 bases not matched to a gene; V was cut back by 3 bases and J by 6 bases. Germline CDR1 MDHEN, CDR2 SYDVKM. CDR3 sequence reads: CASSFQGHGRGSPEAFF. The CDR3 region has the DNA TGTGCCAGCAGTTTTCAAGGTCACGGCAGGGGGTCGCCTGAAGCTTTCTTT.

The V call is TRBV18, the J call TRBJ2-5; the D gene is possibly TRBD1 (5 bases). Germline lookup yields CDR1 KGHSH and CDR2 LQKENI. The germline V and J ends were trimmed by 0 bases and 3 bases, with 11 bases remaining between them. CDR3 length equals 15 residues. The CDR3 DNA is TGTGCCAGCTCACCACCGGGGCCGAATAAAGAGACCCAGTACTTC. This sequence encodes CASSPPGPNKETQYF.

The CDR3 here is CASSPRLGTGYGYTF. DNA of the CDR3: TGTGCCAGCAGCCCCCGTCTCGGGACAGGGTATGGCTACACCTTC. The chain employs TRBV11-2 and TRBJ1-2; TRBD1 agrees at 9 bases. This CDR3 contains 15 residues. V was pared by 5 bases and J by 5 bases, with 9 bases of the junction left unmatched. Germline CDR1 SGHAT, CDR2 FQNNGV.

The chain is built from TRBV2 and TRBJ2-7, with 8 bases aligning to TRBD2. Losses at the gene ends were 5 bases for V and 2 bases for J; bases not matched to a gene: 5. Germline V gene sequence: CDR1 SNHLY, CDR2 FYNNEI. This CDR3 has 14 residues. CDR3: CASSSSGWTYEQYF. The CDR3, as DNA: TGTGCCAGCAGTTCTAGCGGGTGGACCTACGAGCAGTACTTC.

The chain is built from TRBV27 and TRBJ1-2; tentatively, D is TRBD1 (6 bases). CDR3 size: 14 residues. V was shortened by 2 bases and J by 4 bases, with 11 bases between the two germline ends. Germline V gene sequence: CDR1 MNHEY, CDR2 SMNVEV (reference sequence). The CDR3 DNA reads TGTGCCAGCAGTTTAAGCGGACAGTCCTATGGCTACACCTTC. This translates into CASSLSGQSYGYTF.

The V gene is TRBV7-9, the J gene TRBJ2-7, with 12 nucleotides matching TRBD2. The CDR3 is 18 amino acids. Germline CDR1 and CDR2: SEHNR and FQNEAQ (reference sequence). V shed 4 bases, J shed 5 bases, and the junction held 15 bases outside the gene matches. CDR3 sequence: CASSWGITSGRLDHEQYF. Here the CDR3 DNA reads TGTGCCAGCAGCTGGGGAATAACTAGCGGGAGGCTCGACCACGAGCAGTACTTC.

In its sample, this clone was seen once. The chain links TRBV29-1 to TRBJ2-1; 9 bases match TRBD2. V trimming: 4 bases; J trimming: 8 bases; junction bases outside the gene matches: 3. The CDR3 sequence is 12 residues long. The germline gives CDR1 SQVTM, CDR2 ANQGSEA. The CDR3 sequence: CSVAGLAHEQFF. The CDR3 DNA reads TGCAGCGTTGCGGGACTAGCTCATGAGCAGTTCTTC.

With regard to this clone: At one of its ends the junction is not consistent with the germline gene, which may arise from a read error. This sequence joins TRBV7-9 and TRBJ2-7; 8 nucleotides line up with TRBD2. The CDR3 extends over 14 amino acids. CDR1 and CDR2 from the germline V gene are SEHNR and FQNEAQ (reference sequence). CDR3 loop: CSSSSPGLGGEQYF. In DNA, the CDR3 is TGTTCCAGCAGCTCTCCGGGACTAGGAGGCGAGCAGTACTTC.

This chain connects TRBV5-6 to TRBJ1-2; D may be TRBD1 (5 bases). Germline V gives CDR1 SGHDT, CDR2 YYEEEE. The CDR3 spans 12 residues. V dropped 2 bases and J dropped 6 bases, with 8 bases sitting between them. Here the CDR3 DNA reads TGTGCCAGCAGCTTCCAGGGAAATGGCTACACCTTC. Its translation is CASSFQGNGYTF.

The rearrangement uses TRBV28 and TRBJ1-1; D not resolved. CDR1 and CDR2 (germline): MDHEN, SYDVKM. V was clipped by 3 bases and J by 2 bases, with 7 bases between them. This CDR3 is built from 13 residues. The CDR3: CASSFPVNTEAFF. The DNA of the CDR3 is TGTGCCAGCAGTTTTCCAGTAAACACTGAAGCTTTCTTT.

The rearrangement joins TRBV10-2 to TRBJ1-6, with D tentatively TRBD1 (6 bases). In germline, CDR1 is WSHSY, CDR2 SAAADI. V dropped 2 bases and J dropped 9 bases, with 14 bases sitting between them. The CDR3 contains 15 residues. Here the CDR3 DNA reads TGCGCCAGCAGTGAGGAGGCAGGGGATAGTTCACCCCTCCACTTT. This encodes CASSEEAGDSSPLHF.

This clone was seen only once. The chain joins TRBV28 to TRBJ2-2; D gene ambiguous. V was shortened by 3 bases and J by 2 bases, with 7 bases between the two germline ends. The CDR3 has 14 amino acids. The germline V gene has CDR1 MDHEN and CDR2 SYDVKM. CDR3 loop: CASSFTRNTGELFF. The CDR3 nucleotides are TGTGCCAGCAGTTTTACGCGCAACACCGGGGAGCTGTTTTTT.

This clone was counted only a few times. The V and J genes are TRBV4-1 and TRBJ1-4, with 10 bases that match TRBD1. V gave up 0 bases and J gave up 6 bases; unmatched junction bases: 1. This CDR3 spans 15 amino acids. CDR1 MGHRA and CDR2 YSYEKL come from the germline V gene. The CDR3 DNA follows: TGCGCCAGCAGCCAAGATGGGACAGGGGATGAAAAACTGTTTTTT. This translates into CASSQDGTGDEKLFF.

The chain has TRBV5-1 and TRBJ1-2; D is ambiguous. V shed 1 base and J shed 6 bases, with 16 bases lying between them. The CDR3 covers 15 residues. CDR1 is SGHRS and CDR2 is YFSETQ in the germline V gene. The CDR3 DNA sequence: TGCGCCAGCAGCTTGAGTTCTCCCACTGGGCATGGCTACACCTTC. Its protein is CASSLSSPTGHGYTF.

As DNA, the CDR3 is TGCGCCAGCAGCTTGGAAGCGGTTGGTAATGAAAAACTGTTTTTT. Translating gives CASSLEAVGNEKLFF. V and J are TRBV5-1 and TRBJ1-4; D gene uncertain. The CDR3 is 15 amino acids. The V and J ends lost 0 bases and 4 bases respectively, with 10 bases between them. Germline assignment: CDR1 SGHRS and CDR2 YFSETQ.

The chain joins TRBV27 to TRBJ2-5; 13 bases are a match to TRBD2. The length of the CDR3 is 15 residues. Trimming removed 5 bases from V and 2 bases from J; junction bases left unmatched: 2. Per germline, CDR1 MNHEY and CDR2 SMNVEV (reference sequence). CDR3 region: CASSELAGGQETQYF. Written as DNA, the CDR3 is TGTGCCAGCAGTGAACTAGCGGGGGGGCAAGAGACCCAGTACTTC.

This clone was recorded only once. V and J are TRBV10-1 and TRBJ2-3, with 9 bases fitting TRBD1. The V and J ends lost 10 bases and 1 base, in that order; junction bases with no gene match: 6. The CDR3 has 14 residues. Germline CDR1 and CDR2: WNHNN and SYGVQD (reference sequence). The CDR3 DNA sequence: TGCGCCACGTCTCGGGACAGGGGCACAGATACGCAGTATTTT. Protein sequence: CATSRDRGTDTQYF.

J is TRBJ2-3 and V is TRBV27; D not resolved. CDR1 and CDR2 (germline): MNHEY, SMNVEV (reference sequence). The CDR3 loop spans 16 amino acids. Deletions cut 2 bases from V and 3 bases from J, with 15 bases between. For the CDR3, the DNA is TGTGCCAGCAGTTTAAGCTCGTCCCTAGGAACAGATACGCAGTATTTT. It codes for CASSLSSSLGTDTQYF.

Only one count was recorded for this clone. This chain uses TRBV6-5 with TRBJ2-3; no clear D gene. With 4 bases removed from V and 1 base from J, the gap between germline ends came to 9 bases. Germline CDR1 is MNHEY and CDR2 is SVGAGI. The CDR3 has 14 amino acids. Written as DNA, the CDR3 is TGTGCCAGCAGTTCGCAACGGGGCACAGATACGCAGTATTTT. Translation gives CASSSQRGTDTQYF.

The chain's CDR3 is CASSSRTSGGLETQYF. For the CDR3, the DNA is TGTGCCAGCAGCTCCCGGACTAGCGGGGGTTTGGAGACCCAGTACTTC. The chain couples TRBV5-4 to TRBJ2-5; the match to TRBD2 covers 13 bases. Germline trimming cut 3 bases from V and 5 bases from J; bases unmatched to any gene: 7. The CDR3 consists of 16 residues. CDR1 SGHNT and CDR2 YYREEE come from the germline V gene (reference sequence).

The J gene is TRBJ1-5, the V gene TRBV19, with TRBD1 matching over 11 bases. The CDR3 runs to 18 residues. Germline assignment: CDR1 LNHDA and CDR2 SQIVND (reference sequence). Trimming at V came to 5 bases and at J to 1 base, leaving 10 bases not matched to a gene. CDR3 bases: TGTGCCAGTAGTTTTCCGGGACAGGGGGTCTTCAGCAATCAGCCCCAGCATTTT. It yields the protein CASSFPGQGVFSNQPQHF.

The gene calls are TRBV27 and TRBJ2-7; 8 bases map to TRBD1. Germline CDR1 reads MNHEY; CDR2 reads SMNVEV (reference sequence). This CDR3 has 14 amino acids. The ends lost 3 bases at V and 5 bases at J; junction bases unmatched: 6. The CDR3 loop is CASSFSAGGDEQYF. The CDR3 DNA reads TGTGCCAGCAGTTTCTCGGCAGGGGGCGACGAGCAGTACTTC.

This chain connects TRBV6-6 to TRBJ2-5; TRBD2 matches at 11 bases. The CDR3 is 16 residues long. Germline-derived CDR1 and CDR2 are MNHNY and SVGAGI (reference sequence). The junction had 4 bases not matched to a gene; V was cut back by 2 bases and J by 2 bases. CDR3 sequence reads: CASSYPLAGEQETQYF. For the CDR3, the DNA is TGTGCCAGCAGTTACCCACTAGCGGGGGAGCAAGAGACCCAGTACTTC.

This clone was found a few times. V usage is TRBV6-7 and J usage is TRBJ1-4; a possible D gene is TRBD1 (5 bases). TRBV6-7 is classed as an ORF, of uncertain function. This CDR3 is built from 15 residues. Deletions cut 11 bases from V and 5 bases from J, with 21 bases between. The CDR3 DNA is TGTGCCCCATCTGGGGCATCGACCCAAAATGAAAAACTGTTTTTT. This encodes CAPSGASTQNEKLFF.